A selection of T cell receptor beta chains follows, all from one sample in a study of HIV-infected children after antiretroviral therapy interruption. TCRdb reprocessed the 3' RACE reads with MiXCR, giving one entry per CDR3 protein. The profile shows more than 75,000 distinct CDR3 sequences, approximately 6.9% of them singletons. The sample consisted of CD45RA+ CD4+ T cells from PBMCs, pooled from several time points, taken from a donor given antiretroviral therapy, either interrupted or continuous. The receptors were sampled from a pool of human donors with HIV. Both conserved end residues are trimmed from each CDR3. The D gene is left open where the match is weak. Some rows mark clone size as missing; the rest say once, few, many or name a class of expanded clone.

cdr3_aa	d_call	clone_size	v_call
ASSLIDWEQY	NA	many	TRBV28
ASRGGSSYNSPLH	NA	many	TRBV28
ASSLGDTGDFGYT	NA	few	TRBV3-1
ASKQGQNYGYT	TRBD1	many	TRBV6-6
ASSPNRGFLYEQY	TRBD1	many	TRBV4-1
ASSFRQESDTQY	NA	few	TRBV6-5
ASSLFGPNEQF	NA	few	TRBV11-2
ATSDGATDTQY	NA	many	TRBV24-1
ASSLVVTSDYNEQF	TRBD2	NA	TRBV5-1
ASSPIDRNTGELF	NA	NA	TRBV18
ATRPGRGTEAF	NA	many	TRBV5-1
ASSLEQGSSYEQY	NA	many	TRBV11-2
ASSRTGTSYEQY	NA	few	TRBV11-3
ASSTTGGAGELF	TRBD1	many	TRBV6-5
ASSQGVSYEQY	NA	NA	TRBV19
ASSQDWRSYNSPLH	NA	NA	TRBV4-2
SARDLRGGADTGELF	TRBD2	many	TRBV20-1
ASSSTRGTEAF	NA	many	TRBV7-8
ASSPRGTSGGVEEQY	TRBD2	many	TRBV7-2
ASSAPGQKNTDTQY	TRBD1	many	TRBV5-4
ASRDQGRHEQY	NA	many	TRBV2
ASSDRDTSTNEQF	NA	few	TRBV2
ASSQSDRTWTEAF	NA	many	TRBV23-1
ASSVQGGNGYT	NA	few	TRBV3-1
SARDWEEQF	NA	many	TRBV20-1
ASSQELQRGAYNEQF	NA	many	TRBV3-1
ASSQLAGENIQY	NA	many	TRBV14
ASGDILRRLGNQPQH	NA	many	TRBV19
ASSRTGPMNTEAF	TRBD1	many	TRBV5-1
SARGPAPNTGELF	NA	many	TRBV20-1
ASSSRAGSSYNEQF	TRBD2	many	TRBV3-1
ASSTTARLANGADTQY	NA	NA	TRBV4-2
ASSHVNTEAF	NA	many	TRBV6-6
ASVKSDYTGKYNQPQH	NA	many	TRBV7-3
ASSPFSGTEVEQY	NA	few	TRBV3-1
ASSQGDRGHSYEQY	TRBD1	many	TRBV4-2